Listed here are 14 T cell receptor beta chains from one sample, sequenced in a study of blood T cell repertoires in COVID-19. Sequenced by immunoSEQ multiplex PCR; TCRdb stores in-frame clones only, minus some. The repertoire includes roughly 82,000 clones, roughly four fifths of them detected once, and less than 11% sits in the top ten. Sequencing was carried out using peripheral blood. These receptors were taken from a man in his sixties with acute or convalescent COVID-19.

This sequence joins TRBV28 and TRBJ1-4; 9 bases map to TRBD1. V trimming: 4 bases; J trimming: 7 bases; junction bases outside the gene matches: 4. Germline V gives CDR1 MDHEN, CDR2 SYDVKM. CDR3 size: 14 residues. The CDR3 here is CASSSRDRVEKLFF. The DNA of the CDR3 is TGTGCCAGCAGTTCGCGGGACAGGGTTGAAAAACTGTTTTTT.

The CDR3 nucleotides are TGTGCCACCAGCCGGGGGGGGGTATCTCAGCCCCAGCATTTT. It specifies CATSRGGVSQPQHF. The J gene is TRBJ1-5, the V gene TRBV15, with a tentative D call TRBD1 (5 bases). CDR1 LNHNV and CDR2 YYDKDF come from the germline V gene (reference sequence). The CDR3 is 14 residues long. The V gene lost 5 bases and the J gene lost 6 bases, with 14 bases spanning the gap.

This chain joins TRBV4-1 and TRBJ1-2; no firm D call. Trimming stripped 5 bases from V and 3 bases from J, with 10 bases between. The CDR3 runs 13 residues. Germline lookup yields CDR1 MGHRA and CDR2 YSYEKL. CDR3 region: CASSVTDYYGYTF. The DNA of the CDR3 is TGCGCCAGCAGCGTAACTGACTACTATGGCTACACCTTC.

V usage is TRBV7-9 and J usage is TRBJ1-2; 9 bases fit TRBD1. CDR1 and CDR2 (germline): SEHNR, FQNEAQ (reference sequence). The junction had 17 bases not matched to a gene; V was cut back by 7 bases and J by 5 bases. This CDR3 region has 17 residues. The CDR3 DNA sequence: TGTGCCAGCACCCGGCGCCGACAGGGGGAAGGGAAGTATGGCTACACCTTC. This sequence encodes CASTRRRQGEGKYGYTF.

J is TRBJ2-6 and V is TRBV7-2; no clear D gene. CDR3 length: 14 amino acids. CDR1 SGHTA and CDR2 FQGNSA come from the germline V gene. Trimming stripped 7 bases from V and 0 bases from J, with 7 bases between. In DNA form, the CDR3 reads TGTGCCAGCACCCAGTACTCTGGGGCCAACGTCCTGACTTTC. Translating it yields CASTQYSGANVLTF.

The chain recombines TRBV18 with TRBJ2-7; 9 bases are a match to TRBD1. The CDR3 covers 15 residues. Germline lookup yields CDR1 KGHSH and CDR2 LQKENI. J lost 2 bases, V lost 3 bases, and 5 bases had no gene match. CDR3 sequence: CASSPGQGITYEQYF. CDR3 in DNA: TGTGCCAGCTCACCGGGACAGGGTATCACCTACGAGCAGTACTTC.

The chain recombines TRBV15 with TRBJ2-7, with 8 bases fitting TRBD1. The CDR3 consists of 17 residues. After removal of 1 base from V and 0 bases from J, the junction contained 8 bases not matched to a gene. Germline CDR1 and CDR2: LNHNV and YYDKDF (reference sequence). This CDR3 is CATSRADRGQVSYEQYF. In nucleotides, the CDR3 is TGTGCCACCAGCAGAGCGGATAGGGGACAGGTCTCCTACGAGCAGTACTTC.

This chain connects TRBV14 to TRBJ2-6, with a weak D call TRBD1 (5 bases). The CDR3 is made up of 15 amino acids. Germline V gene lookup returns CDR1 SGHDN and CDR2 FVKESK. V lost 6 bases, J lost 0 bases, and 9 bases lay in between. CDR3 DNA sequence: TGTGCCAGCAGTCTAGGGGCCTCTGGGGCCAACGTCCTGACTTTC. It specifies CASSLGASGANVLTF.

This chain links TRBV28 with TRBJ1-3; no clear D gene. This CDR3 has 14 residues. V shed 1 base and J shed 0 bases, with 4 bases lying between them. Germline CDR1 MDHEN, CDR2 SYDVKM. CDR3 region: CASSLYSSGNTIYF. The CDR3 DNA follows: TGTGCCAGCAGTTTATACAGCTCTGGAAACACCATATATTTT.

The chain uses TRBV24-1 and TRBJ1-2; 11 bases are shared with TRBD1. The length of the CDR3 is 12 residues. V lost 9 bases and J lost 8; bases outside the gene matches: 4. Germline V gene data show CDR1 as KGHDR and CDR2 as SFDVKD. This chain's CDR3 is CATGQGAEGYTF. For the CDR3, the DNA is TGTGCCACCGGACAGGGGGCGGAAGGCTACACCTTC.

The rearrangement links TRBV28 to TRBJ2-1; 9 nucleotides line up with TRBD2. The germline V gene encodes CDR1 MDHEN and CDR2 SYDVKM. The trim removed 6 bases at V and 7 bases at J, leaving 10 bases unmatched. The CDR3 runs to 15 residues. The CDR3 region is CASSPPSGNTNEQFF. The CDR3 DNA follows: TGTGCCAGCAGCCCACCTAGCGGGAACACAAATGAGCAGTTCTTC.

This clone has a single count. This chain joins TRBV30 and TRBJ1-1; D is possibly TRBD1 (5 bases). The CDR3 loop spans 12 amino acids. Per germline, CDR1 GTSNPN and CDR2 SVGIG (reference sequence). Trimming took off 2 bases at V and 7 bases at J, with 11 bases between the two ends. CDR3 bases: TGTGCCTGGAGTCCCCGGCAGGGTGAAGCTTTCTTT. Translation gives CAWSPRQGEAFF.

The chain has TRBV24-1 and TRBJ2-1; 9 positions match TRBD1. Germline V gene sequence: CDR1 KGHDR, CDR2 SFDVKD. The length of the CDR3 is 16 residues. Trimming cost V 4 bases and J 5 bases; bases outside gene matches: 8. DNA of the CDR3: TGTGCCACCAGTGACTCGGGACAGGGTATCGACAATGAGCAGTTCTTC. Residues: CATSDSGQGIDNEQFF.

This clone showed up just a few times. The rearrangement uses TRBV5-1 and TRBJ2-7, with D maybe TRBD1 (6 bases). Per the germline V gene, CDR1 is SGHRS and CDR2 is YFSETQ. The CDR3 is 14 residues long. Here the CDR3 DNA reads TGCGTCTCACGGCCGGGACAAGGGGCCTACGAGCAGTACTTC. This gives the protein CVSRPGQGAYEQYF.